A selection of T cell receptor beta chains follows, all from one sample in a study of shared T cell receptors in the human thymus. The table came from immunoSEQ multiplex PCR; TCRdb's copy has only in-frame clones and leaves some out. The sample lists more than 550,000 clones; more than 75% were seen once. These sequences were also reported in another study, on human thymus T cells.

The specimen sequenced was thymocytes. These receptors all stem from a boy under two years old with a congenital heart defect. The CDR3 runs from the conserved cysteine through the conserved F or W. D genes are given only for firm matches.

J: TRBJ1-1; D: -; V: TRBV5-1; CDR3: CASSSPSYYPNTEAFF
J: TRBJ2-3; D: -; V: TRBV9; CDR3: CASSVDNNSTDTQYF
J: TRBJ2-2; D: TRBD1; V: TRBV4-3; CDR3: CASSQAMTGGLCGELFF
J: TRBJ1-4; D: -; V: TRBV5-8; CDR3: CASSFQGVQENATNEKLFF
J: TRBJ1-6; D: -; V: TRBV18; CDR3: CASSQSFNSPLHF
J: TRBJ2-7; D: -; V: TRBV28; CDR3: CASIENAEQYF
J: TRBJ2-3; D: -; V: TRBV4-1; CDR3: CASTPSQVGTDTQYF
J: TRBJ1-2; D: -; V: TRBV28; CDR3: CASSGGQGNYGYTF
J: TRBJ1-1; D: -; V: TRBV4-2; CDR3: CASKRESTEAFF
J: TRBJ2-5; D: -; V: TRBV18; CDR3: CASSPGARETQYF
J: TRBJ2-1; D: -; V: TRBV4-1; CDR3: CASSQMETRRRFF
J: TRBJ2-7; D: -; V: TRBV6-1; CDR3: CASSEGWDIGYEQYF
J: TRBJ1-2; D: -; V: TRBV9; CDR3: CASSPPPSVPYGYTF
J: TRBJ2-1; D: TRBD1; V: TRBV4-1; CDR3: CASSQDRRGTGLNEQFF
J: TRBJ2-3; D: -; V: TRBV27; CDR3: CASKASGTDTQYF
J: TRBJ1-4; D: -; V: TRBV4-3; CDR3: CASSESGTPNEKLFF
J: TRBJ1-1; D: -; V: TRBV7-6; CDR3: CASSDRGMNTEAFF
J: TRBJ1-5; D: -; V: TRBV6-1; CDR3: CASSESRGMGSNQPQHF
J: TRBJ2-7; D: -; V: TRBV5-6; CDR3: CASSLRPGGAFEQYF
J: TRBJ1-2; D: -; V: TRBV4-3; CDR3: CASSQRQENYGYTF
J: TRBJ2-1; D: TRBD2; V: TRBV4-1; CDR3: CASSQDYLAGVYNEQFF
J: TRBJ2-3; D: -; V: TRBV7-2; CDR3: CASSQVRPSKPDTQYF
J: TRBJ2-7; D: -; V: TRBV1; CDR3: CTSTRGLDEQYF
J: TRBJ1-1; D: -; V: TRBV27; CDR3: CASSPPGGTNTEAFF
J: TRBJ2-1; D: -; V: TRBV5-6; CDR3: CASSFGSGTYNEQFF
J: TRBJ2-7; D: TRBD2; V: TRBV16; CDR3: CASQSSSGRPYEQYF